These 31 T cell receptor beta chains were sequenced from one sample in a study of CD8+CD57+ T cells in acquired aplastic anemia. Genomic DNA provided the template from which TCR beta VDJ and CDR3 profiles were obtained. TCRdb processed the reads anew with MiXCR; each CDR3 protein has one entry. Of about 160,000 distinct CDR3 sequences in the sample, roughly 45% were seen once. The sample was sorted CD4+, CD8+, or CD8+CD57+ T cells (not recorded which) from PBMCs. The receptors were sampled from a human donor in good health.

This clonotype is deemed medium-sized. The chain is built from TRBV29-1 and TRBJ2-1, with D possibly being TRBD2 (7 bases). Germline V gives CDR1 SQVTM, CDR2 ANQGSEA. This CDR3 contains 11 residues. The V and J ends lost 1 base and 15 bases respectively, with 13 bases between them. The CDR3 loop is CSVEGGREWFF. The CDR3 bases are TGCAGCGTTGAAGGGGGGCGGGAGTGGTTCTTC.

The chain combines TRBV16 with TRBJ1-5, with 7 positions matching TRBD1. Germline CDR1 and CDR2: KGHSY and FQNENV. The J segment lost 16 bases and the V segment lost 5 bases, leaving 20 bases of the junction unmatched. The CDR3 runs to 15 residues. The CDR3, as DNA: TGTGCCAGCAGCTCGGGGACAGTTAGCAATCAGCCCCGACATTTT. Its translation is CASSSGTVSNQPRHF.

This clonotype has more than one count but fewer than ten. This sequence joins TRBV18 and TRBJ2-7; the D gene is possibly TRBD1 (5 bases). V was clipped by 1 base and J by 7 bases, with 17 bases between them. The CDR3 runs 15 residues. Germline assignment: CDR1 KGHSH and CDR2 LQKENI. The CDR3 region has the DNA TGTGCCAGCTCACCACTGGCAGGGCTGAGAGGAGAGCAGTACTTC. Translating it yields CASSPLAGLRGEQYF.

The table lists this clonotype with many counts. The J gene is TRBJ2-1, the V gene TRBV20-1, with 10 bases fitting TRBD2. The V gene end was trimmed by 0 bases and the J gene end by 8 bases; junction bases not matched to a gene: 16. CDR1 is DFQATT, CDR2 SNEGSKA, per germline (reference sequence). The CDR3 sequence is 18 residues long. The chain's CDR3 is CSARDSSFFTGTSDEQFF. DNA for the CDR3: TGCAGTGCTAGAGACTCCTCTTTCTTCACCGGGACTAGCGATGAGCAGTTCTTC.

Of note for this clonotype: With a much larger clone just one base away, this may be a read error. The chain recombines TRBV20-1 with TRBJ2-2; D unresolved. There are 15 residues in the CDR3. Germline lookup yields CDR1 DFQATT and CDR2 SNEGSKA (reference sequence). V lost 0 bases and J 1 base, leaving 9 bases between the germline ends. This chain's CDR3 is CSARDSKRNTGELFF. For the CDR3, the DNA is TGCAGTGCTAGAGATTCCAAGAGGAACACCGGGGAGCTGTTTTTT.

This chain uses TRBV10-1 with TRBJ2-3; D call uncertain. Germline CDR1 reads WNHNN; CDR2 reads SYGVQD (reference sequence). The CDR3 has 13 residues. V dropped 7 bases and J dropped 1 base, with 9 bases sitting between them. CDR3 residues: CASNRQGTDTQYF. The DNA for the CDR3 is TGCGCCAGCAACCGGCAGGGCACAGATACGCAGTATTTT.

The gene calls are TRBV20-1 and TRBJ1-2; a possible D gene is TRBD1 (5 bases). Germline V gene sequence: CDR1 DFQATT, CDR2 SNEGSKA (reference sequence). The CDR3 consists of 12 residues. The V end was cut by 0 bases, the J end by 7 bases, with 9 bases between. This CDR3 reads CSAREVGTGYTF. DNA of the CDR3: TGCAGTGCTAGAGAGGTGGGGACTGGCTACACCTTC.

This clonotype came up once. The CDR3 spells CASSAQGGGTDTQYF. The CDR3 bases are TGTGCCAGCAGCGCACAGGGAGGAGGCACAGATACGCAGTATTTT. V and J are TRBV11-2 and TRBJ2-3; D possibly matches TRBD1 or TRBD2 (6 bases each). This CDR3 region has 15 residues. Trimming left V 5 bases short and J 1 base short, with 13 bases between. Germline loops: CDR1 SGHAT, CDR2 FQNNGV.

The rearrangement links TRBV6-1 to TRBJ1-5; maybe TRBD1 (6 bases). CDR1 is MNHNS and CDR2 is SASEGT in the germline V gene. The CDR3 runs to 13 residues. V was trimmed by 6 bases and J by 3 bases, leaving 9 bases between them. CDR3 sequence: CASSPGDNQPQHF. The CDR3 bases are TGTGCCAGCAGCCCAGGGGACAATCAGCCCCAGCATTTT.

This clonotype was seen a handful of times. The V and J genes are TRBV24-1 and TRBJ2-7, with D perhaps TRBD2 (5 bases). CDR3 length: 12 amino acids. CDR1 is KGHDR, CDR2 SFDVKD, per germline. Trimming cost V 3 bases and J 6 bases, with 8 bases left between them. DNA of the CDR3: TGTGCCACCAGTGATCTGAGCGGCGAGCAGTACTTC. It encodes CATSDLSGEQYF.

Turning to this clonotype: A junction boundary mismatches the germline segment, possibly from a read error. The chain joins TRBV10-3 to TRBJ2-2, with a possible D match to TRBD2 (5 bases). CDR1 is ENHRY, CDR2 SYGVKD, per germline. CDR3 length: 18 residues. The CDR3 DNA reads TGTGCTATCAGTGAACATACCGCCGCACACGTGAACACCGGGGAGCTGTCTTTT. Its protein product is CAISEHTAAHVNTGELSF.

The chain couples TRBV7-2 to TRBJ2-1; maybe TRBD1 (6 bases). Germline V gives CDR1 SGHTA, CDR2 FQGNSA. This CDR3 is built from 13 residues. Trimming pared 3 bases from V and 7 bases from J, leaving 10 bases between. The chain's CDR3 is CASSFTGMNEQFF. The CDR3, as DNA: TGTGCCAGCAGCTTTACAGGGATGAATGAGCAGTTCTTC. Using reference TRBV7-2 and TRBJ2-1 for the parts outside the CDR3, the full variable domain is GAGVSQSPSNKVTEKGKDVELRCDPISGHTALYWYRQSLGQGLEFLIYFQGNSAPDKSGLPSDRFSAERTGGSVSTLTIQRTQQEDSAVYLCASSFTGMNEQFFGPGTRLTVL.

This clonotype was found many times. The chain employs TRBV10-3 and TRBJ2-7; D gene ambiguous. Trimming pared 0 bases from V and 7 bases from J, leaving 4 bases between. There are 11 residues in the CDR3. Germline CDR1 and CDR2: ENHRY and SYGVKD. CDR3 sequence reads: CAISESWEQYF. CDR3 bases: TGTGCCATCAGTGAGTCGTGGGAGCAGTACTTC.

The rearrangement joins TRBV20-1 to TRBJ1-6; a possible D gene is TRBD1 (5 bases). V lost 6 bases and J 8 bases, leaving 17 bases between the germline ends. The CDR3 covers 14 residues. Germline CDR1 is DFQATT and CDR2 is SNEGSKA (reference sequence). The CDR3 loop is CSAPRASSYSPLHF. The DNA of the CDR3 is TGCAGTGCCCCCAGGGCCTCGAGTTATTCACCCCTCCACTTT.

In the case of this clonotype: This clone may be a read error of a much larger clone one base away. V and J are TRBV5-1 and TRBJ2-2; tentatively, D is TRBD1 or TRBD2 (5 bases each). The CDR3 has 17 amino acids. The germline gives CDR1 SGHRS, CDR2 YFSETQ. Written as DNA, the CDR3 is TGCGCCAGCAGCTTGTTCGGAACACGGACAAACACCGGGGAGCTGCTTTTT. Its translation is CASSLFGTRTNTGELLF.

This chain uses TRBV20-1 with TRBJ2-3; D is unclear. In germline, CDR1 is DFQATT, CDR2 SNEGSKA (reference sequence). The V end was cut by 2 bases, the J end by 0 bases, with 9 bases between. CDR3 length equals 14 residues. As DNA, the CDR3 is TGCAGTGCTAGACCCCCGACAAGCACAGATACGCAGTATTTT. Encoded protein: CSARPPTSTDTQYF.

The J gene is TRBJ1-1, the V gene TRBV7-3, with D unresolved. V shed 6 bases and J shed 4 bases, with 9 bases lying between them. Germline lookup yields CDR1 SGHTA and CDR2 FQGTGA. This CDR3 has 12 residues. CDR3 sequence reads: CASRAMVTEAFF. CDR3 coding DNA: TGTGCCAGCAGGGCGATGGTCACTGAAGCTTTCTTT.

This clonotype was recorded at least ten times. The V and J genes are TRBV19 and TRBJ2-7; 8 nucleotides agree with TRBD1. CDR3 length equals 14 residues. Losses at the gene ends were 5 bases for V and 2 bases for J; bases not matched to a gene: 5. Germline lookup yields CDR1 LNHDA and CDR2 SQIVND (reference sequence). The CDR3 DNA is TGTGCCAGTAGTGCGCAGGGGGCTCCCTACGAGCAGTACTTC. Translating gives CASSAQGAPYEQYF.

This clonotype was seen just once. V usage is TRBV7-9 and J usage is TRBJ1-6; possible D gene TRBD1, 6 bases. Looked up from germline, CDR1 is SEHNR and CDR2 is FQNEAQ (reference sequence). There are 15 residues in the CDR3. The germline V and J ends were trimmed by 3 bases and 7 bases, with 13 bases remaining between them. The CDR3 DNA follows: TGTGCCAGCAGCTTTAGGGGGGCTGGAAATTCACCCCTCCACTTT. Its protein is CASSFRGAGNSPLHF.

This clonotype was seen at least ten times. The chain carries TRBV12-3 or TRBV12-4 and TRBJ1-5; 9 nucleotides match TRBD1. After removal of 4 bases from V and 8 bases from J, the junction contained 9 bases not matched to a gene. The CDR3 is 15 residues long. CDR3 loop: CASSWRGQGVEPQHF. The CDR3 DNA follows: TGTGCCAGCAGTTGGAGGGGACAGGGTGTGGAGCCCCAGCATTTT.

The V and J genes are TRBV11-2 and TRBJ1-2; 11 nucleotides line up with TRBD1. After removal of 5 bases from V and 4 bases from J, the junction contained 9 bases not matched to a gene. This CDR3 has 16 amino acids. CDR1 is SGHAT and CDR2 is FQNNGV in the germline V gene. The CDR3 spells CASSQIGQGAVYGYTF. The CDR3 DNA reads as TGTGCCAGCAGCCAGATCGGACAGGGGGCCGTCTATGGCTACACCTTC.

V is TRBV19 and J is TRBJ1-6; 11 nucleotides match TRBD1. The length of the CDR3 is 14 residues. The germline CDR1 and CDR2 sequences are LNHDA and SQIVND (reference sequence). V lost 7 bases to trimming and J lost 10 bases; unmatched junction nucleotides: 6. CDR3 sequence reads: CASTGTGGGSPLHF. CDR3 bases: TGTGCCAGTACCGGGACAGGGGGGGGATCACCCCTCCACTTT.

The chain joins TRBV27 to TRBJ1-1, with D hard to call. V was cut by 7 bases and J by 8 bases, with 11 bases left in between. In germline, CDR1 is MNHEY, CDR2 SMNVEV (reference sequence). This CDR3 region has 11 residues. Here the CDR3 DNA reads TGTGCCAGCAAAAGTTACAAAGAAGCTTTCTTT. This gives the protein CASKSYKEAFF.

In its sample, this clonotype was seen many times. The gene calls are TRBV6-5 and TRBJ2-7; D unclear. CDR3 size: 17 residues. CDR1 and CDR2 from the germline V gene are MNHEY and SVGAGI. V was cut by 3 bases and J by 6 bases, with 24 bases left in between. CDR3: CASSYVFTPSDRTEQYF. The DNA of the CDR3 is TGTGCCAGCAGTTATGTTTTCACTCCGAGCGATCGTACCGAGCAGTACTTC.

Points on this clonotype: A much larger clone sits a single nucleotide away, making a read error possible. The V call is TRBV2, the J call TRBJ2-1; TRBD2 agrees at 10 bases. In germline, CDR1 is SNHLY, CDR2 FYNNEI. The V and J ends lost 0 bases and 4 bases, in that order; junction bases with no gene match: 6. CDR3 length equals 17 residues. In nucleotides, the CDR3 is TGTGCCAGCAGTGAAGCGTTACTAGCGGGGATTTACAATGAGCAGTTCTTC. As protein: CASSEALLAGIYNEQFF.

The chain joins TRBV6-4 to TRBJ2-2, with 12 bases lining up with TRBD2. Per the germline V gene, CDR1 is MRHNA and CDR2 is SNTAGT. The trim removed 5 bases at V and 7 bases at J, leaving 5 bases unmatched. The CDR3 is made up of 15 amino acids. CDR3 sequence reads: CASSPSGRAGGELFF. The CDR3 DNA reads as TGTGCCAGCAGTCCTAGCGGGAGGGCCGGCGGGGAGCTGTTTTTT.

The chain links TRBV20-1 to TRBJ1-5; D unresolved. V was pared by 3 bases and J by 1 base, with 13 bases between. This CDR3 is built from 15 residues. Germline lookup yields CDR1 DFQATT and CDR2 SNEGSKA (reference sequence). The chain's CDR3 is CSARDPSGSNQPQHF. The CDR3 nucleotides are TGCAGTGCTAGGGACCCCTCGGGGAGCAATCAGCCCCAGCATTTT.

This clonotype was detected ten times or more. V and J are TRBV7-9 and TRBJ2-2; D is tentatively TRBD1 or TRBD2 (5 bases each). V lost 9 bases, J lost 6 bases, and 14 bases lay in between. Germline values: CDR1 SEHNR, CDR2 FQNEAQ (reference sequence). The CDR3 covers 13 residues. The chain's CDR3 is CARSGAGPGELFF. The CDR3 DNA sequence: TGTGCCAGATCCGGGGCTGGCCCCGGGGAGCTGTTTTTT.

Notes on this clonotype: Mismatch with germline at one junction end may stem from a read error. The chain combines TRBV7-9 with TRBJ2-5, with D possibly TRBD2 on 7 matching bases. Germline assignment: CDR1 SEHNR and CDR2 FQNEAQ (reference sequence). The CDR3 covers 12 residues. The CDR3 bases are TGTGCCAGCCGCGGGGGACAAGAGACCAAGTACTTC. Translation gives CASRGGQETKYF.

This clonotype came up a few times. For the CDR3, the DNA is TGCGCCAGCAGCCAAAATCCAGCAGCAGATTACAATGAGCAGTTCTTC. Translation: CASSQNPAADYNEQFF. V and J are TRBV4-1 and TRBJ2-1; D gene uncertain. The V gene lost 2 bases and the J gene lost 4 bases, with 15 bases spanning the gap. In germline, CDR1 is MGHRA, CDR2 YSYEKL. The CDR3 is 16 amino acids.

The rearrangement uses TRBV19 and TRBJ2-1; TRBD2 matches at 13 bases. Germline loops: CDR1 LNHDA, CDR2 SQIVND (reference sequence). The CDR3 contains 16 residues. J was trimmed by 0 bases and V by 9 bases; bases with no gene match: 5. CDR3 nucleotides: TGTGCCAGCAGGGGACTAGCGGGGAGCTCCTACAATGAGCAGTTCTTC. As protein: CASRGLAGSSYNEQFF. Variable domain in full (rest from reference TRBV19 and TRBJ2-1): DGGITQSPKYLFRKEGQNVTLSCEQNLNHDAMYWYRQDPGQGLRLIYYSQIVNDFQKGDIAEGYSVSREKKESFPLTVTSAQKNPTAFYLCASRGLAGSSYNEQFFGPGTRLTVL.